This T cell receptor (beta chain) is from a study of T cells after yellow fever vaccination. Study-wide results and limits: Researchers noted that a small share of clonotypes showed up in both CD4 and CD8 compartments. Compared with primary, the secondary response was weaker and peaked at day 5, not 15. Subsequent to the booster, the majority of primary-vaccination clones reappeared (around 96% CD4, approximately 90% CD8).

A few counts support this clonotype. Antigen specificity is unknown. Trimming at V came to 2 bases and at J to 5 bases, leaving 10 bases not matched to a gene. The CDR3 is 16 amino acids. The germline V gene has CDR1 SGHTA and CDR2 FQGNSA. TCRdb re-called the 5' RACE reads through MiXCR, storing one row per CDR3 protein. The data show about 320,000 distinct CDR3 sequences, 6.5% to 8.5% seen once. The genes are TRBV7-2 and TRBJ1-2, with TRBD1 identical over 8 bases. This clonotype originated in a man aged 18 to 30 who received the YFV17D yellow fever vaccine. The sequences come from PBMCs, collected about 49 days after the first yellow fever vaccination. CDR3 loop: CASSLIAGGAQYGYTF. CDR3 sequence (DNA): TGTGCCAGCAGCTTAATCGCAGGGGGCGCCCAGTATGGCTACACCTTC.